A single sample gave rise to the 27 T cell receptor beta chains below, sequenced in a study of control samples from healthy donors and cancer patients. TCRdb's table, derived via immunoSEQ multiplex PCR, lists solely in-frame clones and lacks some. The table lists approximately 37,000 clones, around 83% of them singletons. Source material: PBMCs. Receptor source: a woman aged 55-70 years with lung cancer.

This CDR3 is CASSRPGTGGETQYF. The CDR3 nucleotides are TGCGCCAGCAGCCGGCCCGGGACAGGGGGAGAGACCCAGTACTTC. The chain combines TRBV5-1 with TRBJ2-5; the match to TRBD1 covers 11 bases. The V gene's germline CDR1 is SGHRS and CDR2 YFSETQ. The V segment lost 4 bases and the J segment 4 bases; nucleotides outside the gene matches: 6. The CDR3 sequence is 15 residues long.

The V call is TRBV18, the J call TRBJ1-5; 8 bases are a match to TRBD1. CDR1 is KGHSH, CDR2 LQKENI, per germline. V trimming: 3 bases; J trimming: 4 bases; junction bases outside the gene matches: 11. This CDR3 is 17 amino acids long. This CDR3 is CASSPNQGRGLNQPQHF. The CDR3 DNA follows: TGTGCCAGCTCACCGAACCAGGGCAGGGGGCTAAATCAGCCCCAGCATTTT.

The rearrangement uses TRBV18 and TRBJ2-1; D uncertain. The CDR3 consists of 12 residues. CDR1 is KGHSH, CDR2 LQKENI, per germline. V was pared by 2 bases and J by 11 bases, with 10 bases between. CDR3 bases: TGTGCCAGCTCACCAACGGAGTATCAGCAGTTCTTC. Protein: CASSPTEYQQFF.

The chain links TRBV19 to TRBJ1-3, with D uncertain. Germline CDR1 reads LNHDA; CDR2 reads SQIVND (reference sequence). The CDR3 is 13 residues long. The V gene lost 7 bases and the J gene lost 1 base, with 8 bases spanning the gap. CDR3: CASTSGSGNTIYF. The CDR3 DNA reads TGTGCCAGTACCTCGGGGTCTGGAAACACCATATATTTT.

This chain links TRBV12-3 or TRBV12-4 with TRBJ1-4, with D maybe TRBD1 (6 bases). The CDR3 spans 12 residues. Trimming cost V 5 bases and J 10 bases, with 11 bases left between them. This CDR3 is CASSPPRGKLFF. CDR3 coding DNA: TGTGCCAGCAGTCCCCCCAGGGGAAAACTGTTTTTT.

The chain uses TRBV6-1 and TRBJ1-1; D ambiguous. Trimming removed 4 bases at V and 0 bases at J, with 15 bases between. This CDR3 spans 16 amino acids. Germline V lookup: CDR1 MNHNS, CDR2 SASEGT. CDR3 nucleotides: TGTGCCAGCAGTGCCTCTCCGGGGTCGATGAACACTGAAGCTTTCTTT. Protein: CASSASPGSMNTEAFF.

The V call is TRBV19, the J call TRBJ2-6; perhaps TRBD1 as D (5 bases). CDR3 length: 16 amino acids. V lost 6 bases to trimming and J lost 0 bases, with 12 bases between them. In germline, CDR1 is LNHDA, CDR2 SQIVND (reference sequence). The CDR3 loop reads CASSRDSSSGANVLTF. In nucleotides, the CDR3 is TGTGCCAGTAGCCGCGACAGTTCCTCTGGGGCCAACGTCCTGACTTTC. Full variable domain (outside the CDR3, taken from reference TRBV19 and TRBJ2-6): DGGITQSPKYLFRKEGQNVTLSCEQNLNHDAMYWYRQDPGQGLRLIYYSQIVNDFQKGDIAEGYSVSREKKESFPLTVTSAQKNPTAFYLCASSRDSSSGANVLTFGAGSRLTVL.

This CDR3 is CSLTRREGYNEQFF. DNA for the CDR3: TGCAGCCTTACGAGGCGGGAGGGGTACAATGAGCAGTTCTTC. The chain joins TRBV29-1 to TRBJ2-1; 9 bases fit TRBD2. This CDR3 has 14 amino acids. V shed 8 bases, J shed 4 bases, and the junction held 9 bases outside the gene matches. From germline, CDR1 is SQVTM and CDR2 ANQGSEA.

Worth noting for this clone: The junction departs from germline at one end; a sequencing error may be responsible. The chain joins TRBV5-4 to TRBJ2-5, with 9 bases lining up with TRBD1. This CDR3 has 13 residues. Germline CDR1 SGHNT, CDR2 YYREEE (reference sequence). In DNA, the CDR3 is TGTGCCGGCAGGGACAGGGTACAAGAGACCCAGTACTTC. Translation: CAGRDRVQETQYF.

The chain couples TRBV18 to TRBJ1-1; the D gene is possibly TRBD1 (6 bases). Between the trimmed V and J ends, which lost 6 bases and 3 bases, there was a span of 11 bases. Germline V gives CDR1 KGHSH, CDR2 LQKENI. CDR3 length: 13 residues. The CDR3 bases are TGTGCCAGCTCCCCCAGGACAGACACTGAAGCTTTCTTT. Its translation is CASSPRTDTEAFF.

The chain uses TRBV5-8 and TRBJ2-1, with 10 nucleotides matching TRBD2. In germline, CDR1 is SGHTS, CDR2 YDEGEE. The CDR3 loop spans 17 amino acids. The V and J ends lost 0 bases and 4 bases, in that order; junction bases with no gene match: 7. The CDR3 is CASSLASGSLVYNEQFF. The CDR3 nucleotides are TGTGCCAGCAGCTTGGCTAGCGGGAGCCTCGTGTACAATGAGCAGTTCTTC.

This clone appeared once. V is TRBV6-6 and J is TRBJ2-7, with 14 positions matching TRBD2. The V and J ends lost 0 bases and 3 bases, in that order; junction bases with no gene match: 1. This CDR3 region has 16 residues. CDR1 and CDR2 (germline): MNHNY, SVGAGI (reference sequence). The CDR3 DNA is TGTGCCAGCAGTTACTCGGGACTAGCGGGAGACTACGAGCAGTACTTC. Protein sequence: CASSYSGLAGDYEQYF.

The chain recombines TRBV9 with TRBJ2-2; D remains ambiguous. Per germline, CDR1 SGDLS and CDR2 YYNGEE. V was trimmed by 0 bases and J by 4 bases, leaving 10 bases between them. This CDR3 comprises 15 residues. This CDR3 reads CASSVGGVPTGELFF. The DNA of the CDR3 is TGTGCCAGCAGCGTAGGTGGCGTCCCCACCGGGGAGCTGTTTTTT.

The chain's CDR3 is CASSLAPGAGGTEAFF. Here the CDR3 DNA reads TGCGCCAGCAGCTTGGCCCCCGGGGCAGGGGGCACTGAAGCTTTCTTT. The chain joins TRBV5-1 to TRBJ1-1, with 7 bases fitting TRBD1. Trimming cost V 0 bases and J 4 bases; bases outside gene matches: 9. In germline, CDR1 is SGHRS, CDR2 YFSETQ. The CDR3 totals 16 residues.

Judged by abundance, this clone is large. The chain combines TRBV11-2 with TRBJ2-7; D not certain. Germline V gene lookup returns CDR1 SGHAT and CDR2 FQNNGV. Trimming removed 2 bases at V and 0 bases at J, with 8 bases between. The CDR3 runs 14 residues. CDR3 protein: CASSLFGSSYEQYF. DNA for the CDR3: TGTGCCAGCAGCTTATTCGGTAGCTCCTACGAGCAGTACTTC.

The chain links TRBV18 to TRBJ1-1; TRBD1 might be the D (6 bases). Germline-derived CDR1 and CDR2 are KGHSH and LQKENI. The length of the CDR3 is 15 residues. V was trimmed by 2 bases and J by 3 bases, leaving 13 bases between them. This CDR3 is CASSPVNRADTEAFF. Written as DNA, the CDR3 is TGTGCCAGCTCACCAGTGAACAGGGCCGACACTGAAGCTTTCTTT.

The chain carries TRBV7-2 and TRBJ2-2; no clear D. The germline V gene encodes CDR1 SGHTA and CDR2 FQGNSA. The V gene lost 3 bases and the J gene lost 3 bases, with 8 bases spanning the gap. This CDR3 region has 14 residues. In DNA form, the CDR3 reads TGTGCCAGCAGCTTGATAGCAGACACCGGGGAGCTGTTTTTT. Translated: CASSLIADTGELFF. The complete variable domain, with remaining parts taken from reference TRBV7-2 and TRBJ2-2, reads GAGVSQSPSNKVTEKGKDVELRCDPISGHTALYWYRQSLGQGLEFLIYFQGNSAPDKSGLPSDRFSAERTGGSVSTLTIQRTQQEDSAVYLCASSLIADTGELFFGEGSRLTVL.

This sequence joins TRBV7-8 and TRBJ1-5; 9 bases are shared with TRBD1. J gave up 6 bases and V 5 bases, and 11 bases lay outside the gene matches. Looked up from germline, CDR1 is SGHVS and CDR2 is FQNEAQ. The length of the CDR3 is 16 residues. The CDR3 loop reads CASSELQGALGQPQHF. CDR3 in DNA: TGTGCCAGCAGCGAATTACAGGGGGCGTTAGGTCAGCCCCAGCATTTT.

The chain carries TRBV19 and TRBJ1-5; no firm D call. CDR1 and CDR2 from the germline V gene are LNHDA and SQIVND (reference sequence). The CDR3 sequence is 14 residues long. Trimming removed 3 bases from V and 10 bases from J, with 16 bases in between. CDR3 in DNA: TGTGCCAGTAGTATCTTGCAGCCTGACGGTCCCCAGCATTTT. Translating it yields CASSILQPDGPQHF.

This chain joins TRBV7-2 and TRBJ2-5; 11 bases are shared with TRBD2. The ends lost 4 bases at V and 5 bases at J; junction bases unmatched: 6. The CDR3 is made up of 15 amino acids. Germline CDR1 reads SGHTA; CDR2 reads FQGNSA. CDR3 region: CASSSGTSGVETQYF. The CDR3 bases are TGTGCCAGCAGCTCCGGGACTAGCGGTGTGGAGACCCAGTACTTC.

This clone was observed a few times. V usage is TRBV6-2 or TRBV6-3 and J usage is TRBJ2-2; D gene uncertain. This CDR3 comprises 15 residues. V was trimmed by 0 bases and J by 5 bases, leaving 10 bases between them. CDR1 MNHEY and CDR2 SVGEGT come from the germline V gene. The CDR3 protein is CASSYSNEETGELFF. CDR3 bases: TGTGCCAGCAGTTACTCGAATGAGGAAACCGGGGAGCTGTTTTTT.

The chain is built from TRBV2 and TRBJ2-7, with D maybe TRBD1 (6 bases). The CDR3 is made up of 14 amino acids. With 6 bases removed from V and 5 bases from J, the gap between germline ends came to 17 bases. Per the germline V gene, CDR1 is SNHLY and CDR2 is FYNNEI. CDR3 sequence reads: CASRFRDNSHEQYF. CDR3 DNA: TGTGCCAGCAGGTTCAGGGACAACAGCCACGAGCAGTACTTC.

The chain carries TRBV19 and TRBJ2-1; 13 bases align to TRBD2. Germline CDR1 LNHDA, CDR2 SQIVND (reference sequence). Germline trimming cut 7 bases from V and 4 bases from J; bases unmatched to any gene: 4. The CDR3 is 15 amino acids. The CDR3 is CASTGLAGAYNEQFF. CDR3 coding DNA: TGTGCCAGTACCGGACTAGCGGGAGCTTACAATGAGCAGTTCTTC.

V gene TRBV29-1 combines with J gene TRBJ2-7; D may be TRBD1 or TRBD2 (5 bases each). The V gene lost 7 bases and the J gene lost 0 bases, with 19 bases spanning the gap. This CDR3 has 15 amino acids. Germline V gene sequence: CDR1 SQVTM, CDR2 ANQGSEA. The chain's CDR3 is CSAYLPGRSSYEQYF. CDR3 sequence (DNA): TGCAGCGCCTACCTCCCGGGACGGAGCTCCTACGAGCAGTACTTC.

This clone was found once. V and J are TRBV7-2 and TRBJ2-1; TRBD2 matches 11 bases. The germline V gene encodes CDR1 SGHTA and CDR2 FQGNSA. CDR3 length equals 16 residues. V was clipped by 1 base and J by 8 bases; unmatched bases: 7. CDR3 sequence: CASSLGSSGGWDEQFF. The CDR3, as DNA: TGTGCCAGCAGCTTAGGTTCTAGCGGGGGGTGGGATGAGCAGTTCTTC.

The rearrangement joins TRBV5-5 to TRBJ2-2; D might be TRBD2 (5 bases). Germline CDR1 reads SGHKS; CDR2 reads YYEKEE (reference sequence). V lost 2 bases to trimming and J lost 9 bases, with 17 bases between them. CDR3 length equals 15 residues. The DNA of the CDR3 is TGTGCCAGCAGCTTCTGGGGAGAGGCAATGCGGGAGCTGTTTTTT. The encoded protein is CASSFWGEAMRELFF.

This clone was counted once. In DNA, the CDR3 is TGTGCCAGCAGACCAACAGGGGGGGGCTACGAGCAGTACTTC. Translation gives CASRPTGGGYEQYF. The chain carries TRBV28 and TRBJ2-7; perhaps TRBD1 as D (8 bases). V lost 6 bases and J 3 bases, leaving 15 bases between the germline ends. This CDR3 is built from 14 residues. CDR1 and CDR2 (germline): MDHEN, SYDVKM.